Below, 14 T cell receptor beta chains from the same sample are listed, as sequenced in a study of OX40 agonist ivuxolimab in advanced cancers. The method was immunoSEQ multiplex PCR; TCRdb's version includes in-frame clones alone and lacks a portion of them. The repertoire consists of 85,000 or so clones, with 80% to 90% occurring once and the leading ten covering roughly 1.9%. The source material was CD4+ or CD8+ T cells sorted from blood, sampled in a trial of the OX40 agonist ivuxolimab. The receptors derive from an adult with an advanced solid tumor such as melanoma, head and neck, liver or kidney cancer.

The sample holds one count of this clone. This chain uses TRBV6-5 with TRBJ2-1, with a tentative D call TRBD2 (6 bases). V was cut by 5 bases and J by 12 bases, with 23 bases left in between. Germline assignment: CDR1 MNHEY and CDR2 SVGAGI. The CDR3 consists of 15 residues. In DNA form, the CDR3 reads TGTGCCAGCAGTCCGGGAGATGGAACCGAAGTCGGGCAGTTCTTC. It yields the protein CASSPGDGTEVGQFF.

The rearrangement links TRBV7-3 to TRBJ1-3, with 10 bases matching TRBD1. Trimming removed 2 bases from V and 2 bases from J; junction bases left unmatched: 3. Germline lookup yields CDR1 SGHTA and CDR2 FQGTGA. This CDR3 has 16 amino acids. The CDR3 here is CASSLPGQGAGNTIYF. CDR3 nucleotide sequence: TGTGCCAGCAGCTTACCCGGACAGGGGGCTGGAAACACCATATATTTT.

The V call is TRBV27, the J call TRBJ1-1, with D uncertain. The V gene lost 8 bases and the J gene lost 1 base, with 11 bases spanning the gap. Germline lookup yields CDR1 MNHEY and CDR2 SMNVEV (reference sequence). CDR3 length equals 13 residues. The CDR3 DNA sequence: TGTGCCAGCCCAAGGGCAAGGAACACTGAAGCTTTCTTT. It is translated as CASPRARNTEAFF.

The chain has TRBV7-2 and TRBJ2-2, with D unclear. Germline V gene data show CDR1 as SGHTA and CDR2 as FQGNSA. This CDR3 is 13 amino acids long. V shed 4 bases and J shed 6 bases, with 9 bases lying between them. CDR3 coding DNA: TGTGCCAGCAGCTCGCAGCAAGCCGGGGAGCTGTTTTTT. Amino acids: CASSSQQAGELFF.

The V gene is TRBV27, the J gene TRBJ2-5; 8 nucleotides line up with TRBD1. CDR3 size: 16 residues. CDR1 MNHEY and CDR2 SMNVEV come from the germline V gene (reference sequence). J lost 2 bases, V lost 4 bases, and 9 bases had no gene match. CDR3 DNA: TGTGCCAGCAGTTCATACGGGACAGGCAAACAAGAGACCCAGTACTTC. Translating it yields CASSSYGTGKQETQYF.

This clone was seen a single time. The V and J genes are TRBV9 and TRBJ2-6, with D unresolved. V dropped 0 bases and J dropped 0 bases, with 10 bases sitting between them. Germline V gives CDR1 SGDLS, CDR2 YYNGEE. The length of the CDR3 is 17 residues. The CDR3 region has the DNA TGTGCCAGCAGCGTAGCCCACAGAAGCTCTGGGGCCAACGTCCTGACTTTC. Protein sequence: CASSVAHRSSGANVLTF. The full variable domain, in which reference TRBV9 and TRBJ2-6 provide the parts outside the CDR3, is DSGVTQTPKHLITATGQRVTLRCSPRSGDLSVYWYQQSLDQGLQFLIQYYNGEERAKGNILERFSAQQFPDLHSELNLSSLELGDSALYFCASSVAHRSSGANVLTFGAGSRLTVL.

This clone was recorded once. CDR3 protein: CASSQGLYRVDEQYF. The CDR3 DNA reads as TGTGCCAGCAGCCAAGGCCTCTACAGGGTTGACGAGCAGTACTTC. V usage is TRBV7-3 and J usage is TRBJ2-7; perhaps TRBD1 as D (6 bases). V was trimmed by 5 bases and J by 5 bases, leaving 19 bases between them. The CDR3 spans 15 residues. Germline V lookup: CDR1 SGHTA, CDR2 FQGTGA.

This chain uses TRBV9 with TRBJ2-3, with D unresolved. V gave up 0 bases and J gave up 6 bases, with 11 bases separating them. This CDR3 spans 14 amino acids. Germline CDR1 SGDLS, CDR2 YYNGEE. In DNA form, the CDR3 reads TGTGCCAGCAGCGTAGGCCCCGATAGGGATACGCAGTATTTT. Translated: CASSVGPDRDTQYF.

In this sample, this clone turned up once. V is TRBV28 and J is TRBJ1-5; TRBD1 might be the D (6 bases). Trimming left V 6 bases short and J 7 bases short, with 16 bases between. Per the germline V gene, CDR1 is MDHEN and CDR2 is SYDVKM. This CDR3 spans 14 amino acids. The CDR3 sequence: CASRGGLKDQPQHF. DNA of the CDR3: TGTGCCAGCAGGGGGGGGCTTAAAGACCAGCCCCAGCATTTT.

The V gene is TRBV2, the J gene TRBJ1-1; the match to TRBD1 covers 8 bases. CDR1 SNHLY and CDR2 FYNNEI come from the germline V gene. The CDR3 loop spans 12 amino acids. The trim removed 8 bases at V and 5 bases at J, leaving 4 bases unmatched. In DNA, the CDR3 is TGTGCCAGCGGACAGGGTCGGACTGAAGCTTTCTTT. This translates into CASGQGRTEAFF.

The rearrangement links TRBV9 to TRBJ1-4; D is possibly TRBD1 (5 bases). Germline assignment: CDR1 SGDLS and CDR2 YYNGEE. V gave up 0 bases and J gave up 8 bases, with 17 bases separating them. This CDR3 is built from 16 residues. The CDR3 DNA reads as TGTGCCAGCAGCGTAGCTACGCGGGGGGTCAACGAAAAACTGTTTTTT. Translating gives CASSVATRGVNEKLFF.

The J gene is TRBJ1-1, the V gene TRBV15; weak D call: TRBD1 (6 bases). This CDR3 comprises 17 residues. V gave up 0 bases and J gave up 0 bases, with 14 bases separating them. Germline CDR1 LNHNV, CDR2 YYDKDF (reference sequence). CDR3 loop: CATSRDPGGWMNTEAFF. The CDR3 DNA reads TGTGCCACCAGCAGAGATCCCGGGGGCTGGATGAACACTGAAGCTTTCTTT.

The CDR3 region is CASSGRALGGYGYTF. The CDR3 bases are TGTGCCAGCAGCGGCCGGGCTCTAGGGGGCTATGGCTACACCTTC. The V and J genes are TRBV2 and TRBJ1-2, with D perhaps TRBD1 (6 bases). Trimming took 6 bases from V and 4 from J, leaving 18 bases between them. The CDR3 is made up of 15 amino acids. Germline CDR1 is SNHLY and CDR2 is FYNNEI.

V is TRBV11-2 and J is TRBJ2-5, with 8 bases aligning to TRBD1. Near its end, the DNA agrees better with TRBJ2-7, so the J call may be wrong. Germline V gene sequence: CDR1 SGHAT, CDR2 FQNNGV. CDR3 size: 15 residues. The CDR3 DNA reads as TGTGCCAGCAGCTTAGCTGGACAGGGTATGCACGAGCAGTACTTC. It yields the protein CASSLAGQGMHEQYF.